This T cell receptor beta chain came from a study of T cell responses to AZD1222 COVID-19 vaccine. This table comes from immunoSEQ multiplex PCR, and its TCRdb copy is limited to in-frame clones, with some not included. The table has about 130,000 clones, around 90% seen once. To note about this clone: The antigen is undetermined.

Whole-study results and caveats: Repertoire sampling occurred only after the peak T cell response. Only 5 or 6 individuals given AZD1222 were seropositive at baseline.

Trimming cost V 5 bases and J 7 bases; bases outside gene matches: 6. From germline, CDR1 is LNHDA and CDR2 SQIVND (reference sequence). The CDR3 is made up of 15 amino acids. This clonotype was obtained from an adult in good health. The sample was peripheral blood, taken on day 0 of AZD1222 vaccination. The V call is TRBV19, the J call TRBJ2-1; 12 positions agree with TRBD2. CDR3 in amino acids: CASSETSGSLNEQFF. In DNA, the CDR3 is TGTGCCAGTAGTGAGACTAGCGGGAGCTTGAATGAGCAGTTCTTC. Complete variable domain (other parts from reference TRBV19 and TRBJ2-1): DGGITQSPKYLFRKEGQNVTLSCEQNLNHDAMYWYRQDPGQGLRLIYYSQIVNDFQKGDIAEGYSVSREKKESFPLTVTSAQKNPTAFYLCASSETSGSLNEQFFGPGTRLTVL.